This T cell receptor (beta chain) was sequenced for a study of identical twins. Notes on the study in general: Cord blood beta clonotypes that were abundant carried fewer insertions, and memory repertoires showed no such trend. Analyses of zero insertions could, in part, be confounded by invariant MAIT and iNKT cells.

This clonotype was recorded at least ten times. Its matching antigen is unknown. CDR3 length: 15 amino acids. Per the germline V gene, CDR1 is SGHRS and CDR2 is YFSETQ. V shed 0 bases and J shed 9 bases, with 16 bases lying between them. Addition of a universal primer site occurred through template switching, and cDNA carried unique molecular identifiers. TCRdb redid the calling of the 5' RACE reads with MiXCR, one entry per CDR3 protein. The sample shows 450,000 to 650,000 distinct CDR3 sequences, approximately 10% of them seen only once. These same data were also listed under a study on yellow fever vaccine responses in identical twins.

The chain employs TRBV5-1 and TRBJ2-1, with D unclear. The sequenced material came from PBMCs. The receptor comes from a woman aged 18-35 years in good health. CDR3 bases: TGCGCCAGCAGCTTGGATCCGGGTATGGTTGGTGAGCAGTTCTTC. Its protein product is CASSLDPGMVGEQFF.